This T cell receptor beta chain was recorded in a study of response to subunit inactivated influenza vaccine. TCRdb analysed the RT-PCR reads with MiXCR anew, one entry per CDR3 protein. Altogether 700,000 to 900,000 distinct CDR3 sequences are present, 21% being singletons, with the ten largest covering roughly 10%. This clonotype was seen only a few times. Its antigen is not known. General study points: T cells newly recruited by each seasonal influenza vaccination are few, the authors suggested.

Trimming took off 5 bases at V and 5 bases at J, with 22 bases between the two ends. The CDR3 contains 17 residues. The sequencing here drew on PBMCs from blood, taken roughly 5 days after vaccination. The chain joins TRBV12-3 or TRBV12-4 to TRBJ2-1; the D gene could be TRBD1 or TRBD2 (6 bases each). This TCR was recovered from a middle-aged man who received an inactivated influenza vaccine. CDR3 in DNA: TGTGCCAGCAGTCCCGGGACAAATGGAGGGGAGGACAATGAGCAGTTCTTC. The encoded protein is CASSPGTNGGEDNEQFF.